This is a list of T cell receptor beta chains from one sample in a study of technical replicates of blood from several donors. The assay was immunoSEQ multiplex PCR, and TCRdb's table has in-frame clones only and misses some. Seen here are 75,000 to 100,000 clones, around 94% observed once, and the top ten hold less than 0.4%. The sequenced sample was T cells isolated from PBMCs. Every receptor here comes from a human donor in good health. Each CDR3 is given with its conserved first and last residue. Each record gives: J gene, clone size, D gene, V gene, CDR3 protein, CDR3 DNA. D genes are given only for firm matches. Size is stated for part of the rows, as once, few or many counts, or as a class when the clone is expanded.

J: TRBJ2-7; size: NA; D: TRBD2; V: TRBV5-1; CDR3: CASSVSGSLYEQYF; DNA: TGCGCCAGCAGCGTAAGCGGGAGTTTATACGAGCAGTACTTC
J: TRBJ2-5; size: NA; D: NA; V: TRBV2; CDR3: CASSALGLSKETQYF; DNA: TGTGCCAGCAGTGCTCTGGGCTTATCAAAAGAGACCCAGTACTTC
J: TRBJ1-5; size: NA; D: NA; V: TRBV7-9; CDR3: CASSLAAGQPQHF; DNA: TGTGCCAGCAGCTTAGCTGCAGGTCAGCCCCAGCATTTT
J: TRBJ2-7; size: NA; D: NA; V: TRBV2; CDR3: CASSFKTASSYEQYF; DNA: TGTGCCAGCAGTTTCAAGACTGCTAGCTCCTACGAGCAGTACTTC
J: TRBJ2-3; size: NA; D: TRBD1; V: TRBV30; CDR3: CAYTGGKSRTDTQYF; DNA: TGTGCCTACACAGGGGGGAAATCTCGGACAGATACGCAGTATTTT
J: TRBJ1-5; size: NA; D: NA; V: TRBV12-5; CDR3: CASGLGGGPQHF; DNA: TGTGCTAGTGGTTTGGGGGGAGGGCCCCAGCATTTT
J: TRBJ1-1; size: few; D: NA; V: TRBV4-2; CDR3: CASSQVPVRGYTEAFF; DNA: TGTGCCAGCAGCCAAGTGCCGGTTCGGGGTTACACTGAAGCTTTCTTT
J: TRBJ1-2; size: NA; D: NA; V: TRBV11-2; CDR3: CASSLVAGNGYTF; DNA: TGTGCCAGCAGCTTAGTCGCAGGGAATGGCTACACCTTC
J: TRBJ2-7; size: NA; D: TRBD1; V: TRBV19; CDR3: CASSGDRGSTYEQYF; DNA: TGTGCCAGTAGTGGGGACAGGGGCTCGACCTACGAGCAGTACTTC
J: TRBJ2-1; size: NA; D: TRBD2; V: TRBV2; CDR3: CASSGLAGGPLFF; DNA: TGTGCCAGCAGTGGACTAGCGGGAGGGCCTTTGTTCTTC
J: TRBJ1-6; size: NA; D: TRBD1; V: TRBV25-1; CDR3: CASSPTGDNSPLHF; DNA: TGTGCCAGCAGTCCGACAGGGGACAATTCACCCCTCCACTTT
J: TRBJ2-2; size: few; D: NA; V: TRBV10-3; CDR3: CAISESIVTGELFF; DNA: TGTGCCATCAGTGAGTCGATAGTTACCGGGGAGCTGTTTTTT
J: TRBJ1-5; size: NA; D: NA; V: TRBV4-1; CDR3: CASSHGQGLRPQHF; DNA: TGCGCCAGCAGCCACGGTCAGGGTCTCCGGCCCCAGCATTTT
J: TRBJ2-3; size: once; D: NA; V: TRBV11-2; CDR3: CASSALAGYSTDTQYF; DNA: TGTGCCAGCAGCGCACTGGCGGGGTATAGCACAGATACGCAGTATTTT
J: TRBJ1-1; size: few; D: NA; V: TRBV7-2; CDR3: CASSLGIEAYEAFF; DNA: TGTGCCAGCAGCTTAGGTATCGAGGCGTATGAAGCTTTCTTT